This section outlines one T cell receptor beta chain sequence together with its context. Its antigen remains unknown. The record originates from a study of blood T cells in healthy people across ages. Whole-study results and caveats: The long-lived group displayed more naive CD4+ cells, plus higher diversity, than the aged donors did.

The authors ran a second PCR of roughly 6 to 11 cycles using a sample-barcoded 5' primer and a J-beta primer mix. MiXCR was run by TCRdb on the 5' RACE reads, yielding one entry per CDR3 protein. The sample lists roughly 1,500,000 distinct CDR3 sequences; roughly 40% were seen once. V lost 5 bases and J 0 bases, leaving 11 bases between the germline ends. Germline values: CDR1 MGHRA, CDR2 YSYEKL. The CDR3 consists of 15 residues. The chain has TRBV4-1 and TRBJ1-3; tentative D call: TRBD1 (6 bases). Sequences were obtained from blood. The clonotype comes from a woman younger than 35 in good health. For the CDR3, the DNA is TGCGCCAGCAGCACCAGGACAGTCTCTGGAAACACCATATATTTT. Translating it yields CASSTRTVSGNTIYF.